Below, 20 T cell receptor beta chains from the same sample are listed, as sequenced in a study of T cells expressing NK-cell markers. No DNA is given; TCRdb re-called the 5' RACE reads and lists each CDR3 protein once. Here the sample table reports about 540,000 distinct CDR3 sequences. Sequenced sample: blood T cells: a sorted CD56 or NKG2C T cell subset, CD4+ or CD8+ T cells, or bulk PBMC T cells (not recorded which). The origin of the receptors is a man in his late teens or twenties in good health.

The chain is built from TRBV24-1 and TRBJ2-3; TCRdb selects TRBD2, and the lack of DNA leaves this call unchecked. Germline-derived CDR1 and CDR2 are KGHDR and SFDVKD. This CDR3 is built from 16 residues. The CDR3 loop is CATSDTLAEAVNTQYF.

The chain uses TRBV12-3 or TRBV12-4 and TRBJ2-1; the TCRdb call, TRBD2, lacks DNA for checking. The CDR3 contains 14 residues. The chain's CDR3 is CASSLGGGVNEQFF.

This CDR3 is CASSPLGTGITDTQYF. V usage is TRBV28 and J usage is TRBJ2-3; TCRdb selects TRBD1, and the lack of DNA leaves this call unchecked. Germline V gives CDR1 MDHEN, CDR2 SYDVKM. This CDR3 has 16 amino acids.

The chain employs TRBV15 and TRBJ2-3; TCRdb selects TRBD1, and the lack of DNA leaves this call unchecked. Germline V CDR1 and CDR2: LNHNV, YYDKDF (reference sequence). The CDR3 runs 15 residues. CDR3 sequence: CATSSRSSPGNTQYF.

The chain uses TRBV12-3 or TRBV12-4 and TRBJ2-2; checking the TCRdb D call of TRBD2 is not possible without DNA. CDR3 length: 16 amino acids. CDR3 sequence: CASSLSGGTVTGELFF.

The chain carries TRBV28 and TRBJ2-1; TCRdb reports TRBD2, a call that lacks DNA to check it against. CDR1 is MDHEN and CDR2 is SYDVKM in the germline V gene. The CDR3 is 16 residues long. The CDR3 spells CASTPLQREGGNEQFF.

V gene TRBV7-7 combines with J gene TRBJ2-1; TCRdb designates TRBD2, a call that cannot be tested without DNA. Germline lookup yields CDR1 SSHAT and CDR2 FNYEAQ (reference sequence). This CDR3 region has 15 residues. CDR3 protein: CASSLTSGNNNEQFF.

The chain couples TRBV12-3 or TRBV12-4 to TRBJ1-2. There are 14 residues in the CDR3. The CDR3 sequence: CASSFIPKDYGYTF.

The gene calls are TRBV12-3 or TRBV12-4 and TRBJ1-3; TCRdb returns TRBD1, unconfirmable since there is no DNA. The CDR3 totals 15 residues. The chain's CDR3 is CASRRRVFPGNTIYF.

The chain uses TRBV27 and TRBJ1-2. Germline V CDR1 and CDR2: MNHEY, SMNVEV (reference sequence). The length of the CDR3 is 16 residues. The chain's CDR3 is CASSLSGEGYGYGYTF.

The chain joins TRBV7-8 to TRBJ2-5; with no DNA, the TCRdb D assignment of TRBD2 cannot be verified. CDR3 length equals 17 residues. Germline-derived CDR1 and CDR2 are SGHVS and FQNEAQ. Here the CDR3 reads CASSLTRGLAGEETQYF.

This chain links TRBV6-5 with TRBJ1-5; no DNA is available, so the TRBD1 call from TCRdb remains unchecked. There are 15 residues in the CDR3. Germline values: CDR1 MNHEY, CDR2 SVGAGI. This CDR3 is CASSYGGGAGQPQHF.

J is TRBJ2-1 and V is TRBV29-1; TCRdb gives TRBD1 as the D gene, but with no DNA this cannot be confirmed. Germline CDR1 SQVTM, CDR2 ANQGSEA. The CDR3 spans 14 residues. The CDR3 here is CSVERSAPRGEQFF.

The V gene is TRBV30, the J gene TRBJ2-3; TCRdb calls TRBD2, which cannot be checked without DNA. The CDR3 totals 14 residues. Germline assignment: CDR1 GTSNPN and CDR2 SVGIG (reference sequence). The CDR3 loop is CASPGGGVTDTQYF. Full variable domain (rest looked up from reference TRBV30 and TRBJ2-3): SQTIHQWPATLVQPVGSPLSLECTVEGTSNPNLYWYRQAAGRGLQLLFYSVGIGQISSEVPQNLSASRPQDRQFILSSKKLLLSDSGFYLCASPGGGVTDTQYFGPGTRLTVL.

This sequence joins TRBV21-1 and TRBJ2-1. TRBV21-1 is classified as a pseudogene. CDR3 length: 16 residues. The CDR3 loop is CASSKSLESSYNEQFF.

V gene TRBV4-1 combines with J gene TRBJ1-2; absent DNA, TCRdb's TRBD1 call cannot be checked. The CDR3 totals 18 residues. CDR1 is MGHRA, CDR2 YSYEKL, per germline. This CDR3 is CASSQLFTTAKNSDGYTF.

This sequence joins TRBV15 and TRBJ2-2; TCRdb proposes TRBD2, but this gene call is untestable without DNA. The CDR3 extends over 15 amino acids. From germline, CDR1 is LNHNV and CDR2 YYDKDF (reference sequence). This CDR3 reads CATSRGGTSTGELFF.

The rearrangement uses TRBV6-1 and TRBJ2-3; no DNA is available, so the TRBD1 call from TCRdb remains unchecked. The germline gives CDR1 MNHNS, CDR2 SASEGT. The CDR3 is 13 residues long. CDR3 sequence reads: CASRGHNTDTQYF.

The rearrangement joins TRBV28 to TRBJ2-7; TCRdb lists TRBD1, though no DNA is available to test this call. The CDR3 has 17 residues. Germline CDR1 MDHEN, CDR2 SYDVKM. CDR3: CASTAQSWDRVPYEQYF.

The chain carries TRBV3-1 and TRBJ2-5. Germline V gene sequence: CDR1 LGHDT, CDR2 YNNKEL (reference sequence). This CDR3 has 16 residues. CDR3 in amino acids: CASSQDFGREGETQYF.